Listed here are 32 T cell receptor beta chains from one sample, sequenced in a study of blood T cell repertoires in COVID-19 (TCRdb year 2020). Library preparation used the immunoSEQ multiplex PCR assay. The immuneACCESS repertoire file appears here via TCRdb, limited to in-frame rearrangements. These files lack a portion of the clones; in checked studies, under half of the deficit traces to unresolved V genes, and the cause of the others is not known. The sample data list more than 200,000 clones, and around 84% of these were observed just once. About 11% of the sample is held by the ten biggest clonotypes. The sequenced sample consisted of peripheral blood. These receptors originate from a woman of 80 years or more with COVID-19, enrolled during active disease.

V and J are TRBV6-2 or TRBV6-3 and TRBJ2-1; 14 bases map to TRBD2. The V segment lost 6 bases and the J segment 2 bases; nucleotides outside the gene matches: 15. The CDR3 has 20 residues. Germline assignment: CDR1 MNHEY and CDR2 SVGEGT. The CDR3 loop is CASSPMTSGGGRPAYNEQFF. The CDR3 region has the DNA TGTGCCAGCAGCCCGATGACTAGCGGGGGGGGCCGCCCCGCCTACAATGAGCAGTTCTTC.

CDR3 in amino acids: CASSQDSFNQPQHF. In nucleotides, the CDR3 is TGTGCCAGCAGCCAAGATTCGTTCAATCAGCCCCAGCATTTT. The rearrangement links TRBV3-1 (or the pseudogene TRBV3-2) to TRBJ1-5, with D hard to call. The CDR3 loop spans 14 amino acids. V lost 0 bases, J lost 3 bases, and 6 bases lay in between. Germline lookup yields CDR1 LGHDT and CDR2 YNNKEL (reference sequence).

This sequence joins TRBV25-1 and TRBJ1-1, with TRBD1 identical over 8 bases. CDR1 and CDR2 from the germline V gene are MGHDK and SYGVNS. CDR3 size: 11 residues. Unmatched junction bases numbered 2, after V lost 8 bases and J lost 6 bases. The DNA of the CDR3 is TGTGCCAGCGGCAGGGGGCCTGAAGCTTTCTTT. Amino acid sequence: CASGRGPEAFF.

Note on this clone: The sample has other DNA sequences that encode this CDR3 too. CDR3: CASSQGTSGGNEQFF. CDR3 nucleotides: TGTGCCAGCAGCCAAGGAACTAGCGGGGGCAATGAGCAGTTCTTC. The rearrangement links TRBV3-1 (or the pseudogene TRBV3-2) to TRBJ2-1, with 11 bases lining up with TRBD2. This CDR3 is built from 15 residues. From germline, CDR1 is LGHDT and CDR2 YNNKEL (reference sequence). J was trimmed by 6 bases and V by 1 base; bases with no gene match: 2.

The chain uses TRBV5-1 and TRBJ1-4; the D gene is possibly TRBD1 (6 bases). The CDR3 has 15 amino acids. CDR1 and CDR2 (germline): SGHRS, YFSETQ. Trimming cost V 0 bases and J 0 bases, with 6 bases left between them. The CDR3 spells CASSLGGPTNEKLFF. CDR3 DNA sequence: TGCGCCAGCAGCTTGGGGGGGCCAACTAATGAAAAACTGTTTTTT.

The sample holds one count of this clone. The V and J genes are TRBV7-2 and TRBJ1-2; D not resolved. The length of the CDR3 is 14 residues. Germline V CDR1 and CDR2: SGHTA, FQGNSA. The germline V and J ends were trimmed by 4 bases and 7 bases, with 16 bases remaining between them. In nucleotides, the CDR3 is TGTGCCAGCAGCTCGACCCCGCTCCAGGTTGGCTACACCTTC. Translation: CASSSTPLQVGYTF. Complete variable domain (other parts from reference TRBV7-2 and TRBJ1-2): GAGVSQSPSNKVTEKGKDVELRCDPISGHTALYWYRQSLGQGLEFLIYFQGNSAPDKSGLPSDRFSAERTGGSVSTLTIQRTQQEDSAVYLCASSSTPLQVGYTFGSGTRLTVV.

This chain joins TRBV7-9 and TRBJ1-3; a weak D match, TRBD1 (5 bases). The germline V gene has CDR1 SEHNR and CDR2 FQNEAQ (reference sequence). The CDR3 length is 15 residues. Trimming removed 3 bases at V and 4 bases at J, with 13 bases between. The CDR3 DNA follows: TGTGCCAGCAGCTTCGGGGGTTTGGAAGGAAACACCATATATTTT. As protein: CASSFGGLEGNTIYF.

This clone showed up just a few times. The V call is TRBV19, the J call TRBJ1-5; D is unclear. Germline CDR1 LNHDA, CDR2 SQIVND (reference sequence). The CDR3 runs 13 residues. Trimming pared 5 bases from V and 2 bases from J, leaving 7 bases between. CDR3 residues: CASSSSGNQPQHF. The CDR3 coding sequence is TGTGCCAGTAGTTCCTCGGGCAATCAGCCCCAGCATTTT. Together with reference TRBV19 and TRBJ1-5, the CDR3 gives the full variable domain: DGGITQSPKYLFRKEGQNVTLSCEQNLNHDAMYWYRQDPGQGLRLIYYSQIVNDFQKGDIAEGYSVSREKKESFPLTVTSAQKNPTAFYLCASSSSGNQPQHFGDGTRLSIL.

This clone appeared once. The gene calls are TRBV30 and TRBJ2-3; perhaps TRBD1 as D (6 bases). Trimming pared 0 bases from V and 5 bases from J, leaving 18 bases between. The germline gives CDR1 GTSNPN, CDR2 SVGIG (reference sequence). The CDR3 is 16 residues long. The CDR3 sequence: CAWSVGGNPLIDTQYF. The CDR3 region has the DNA TGTGCCTGGAGTGTAGGGGGTAACCCCCTGATAGATACGCAGTATTTT.

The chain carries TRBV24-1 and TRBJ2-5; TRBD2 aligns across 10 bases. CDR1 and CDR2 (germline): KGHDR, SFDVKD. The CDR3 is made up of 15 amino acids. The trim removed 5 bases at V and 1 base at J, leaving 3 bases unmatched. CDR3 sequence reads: CATSGASGGQETQYF. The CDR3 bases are TGTGCCACCAGTGGGGCTAGCGGGGGCCAAGAGACCCAGTACTTC.

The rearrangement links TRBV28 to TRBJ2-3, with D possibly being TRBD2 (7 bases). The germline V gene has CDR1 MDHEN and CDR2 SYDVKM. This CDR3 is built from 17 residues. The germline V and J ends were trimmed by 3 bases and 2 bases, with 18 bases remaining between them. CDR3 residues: CASSLGGAGLHTDTQYF. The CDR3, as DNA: TGTGCCAGCAGTTTGGGGGGGGCGGGGTTACACACAGATACGCAGTATTTT.

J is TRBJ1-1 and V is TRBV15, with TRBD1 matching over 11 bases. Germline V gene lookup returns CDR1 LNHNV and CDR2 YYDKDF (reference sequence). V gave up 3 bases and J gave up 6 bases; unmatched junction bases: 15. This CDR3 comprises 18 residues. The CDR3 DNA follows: TGTGCCACCAGCAGTCTCTCCGGGACAGGGGGTCGAAACTCTGAAGCTTTCTTT. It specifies CATSSLSGTGGRNSEAFF.

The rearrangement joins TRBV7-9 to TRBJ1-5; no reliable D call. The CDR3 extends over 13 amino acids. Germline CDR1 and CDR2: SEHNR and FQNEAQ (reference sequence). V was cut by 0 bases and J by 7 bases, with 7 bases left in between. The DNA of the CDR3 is TGTGCCAGCAGCTTAGCCGAGTGGCAGCCCCAGCATTTT. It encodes CASSLAEWQPQHF.

The CDR3 sequence: CASSSGQGGYGYTF. The CDR3 DNA sequence: TGCGCCAGCAGCTCGGGACAGGGGGGATATGGCTACACCTTC. V usage is TRBV5-1 and J usage is TRBJ1-2; 11 bases line up with TRBD1. In germline, CDR1 is SGHRS, CDR2 YFSETQ. The junction had 3 bases not matched to a gene; V was cut back by 3 bases and J by 5 bases. There are 14 residues in the CDR3.

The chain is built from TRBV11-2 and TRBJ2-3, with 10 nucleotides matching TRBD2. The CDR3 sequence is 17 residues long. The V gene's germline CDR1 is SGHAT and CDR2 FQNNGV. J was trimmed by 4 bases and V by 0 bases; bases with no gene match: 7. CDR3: CASSLDPSGGVADTQYF. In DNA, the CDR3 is TGTGCCAGCAGCTTAGATCCGAGCGGGGGGGTTGCAGATACGCAGTATTTT. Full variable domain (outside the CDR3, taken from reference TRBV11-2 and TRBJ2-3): EAGVAQSPRYKIIEKRQSVAFWCNPISGHATLYWYQQILGQGPKLLIQFQNNGVVDDSQLPKDRFSAERLKGVDSTLKIQPAKLEDSAVYLCASSLDPSGGVADTQYFGPGTRLTVL.

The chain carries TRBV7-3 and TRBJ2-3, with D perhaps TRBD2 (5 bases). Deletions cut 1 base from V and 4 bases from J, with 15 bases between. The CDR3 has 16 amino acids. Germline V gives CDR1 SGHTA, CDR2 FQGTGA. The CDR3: CASSLIPGIGADTQYF. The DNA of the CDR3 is TGTGCCAGCAGCTTAATCCCCGGGATCGGCGCAGATACGCAGTATTTT.

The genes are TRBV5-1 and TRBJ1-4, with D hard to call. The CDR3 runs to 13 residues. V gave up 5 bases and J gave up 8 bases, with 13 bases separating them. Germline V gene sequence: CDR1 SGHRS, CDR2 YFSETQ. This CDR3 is CASRREGGEKLFF. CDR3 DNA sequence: TGCGCCAGCAGGAGAGAGGGAGGGGAAAAACTGTTTTTT.

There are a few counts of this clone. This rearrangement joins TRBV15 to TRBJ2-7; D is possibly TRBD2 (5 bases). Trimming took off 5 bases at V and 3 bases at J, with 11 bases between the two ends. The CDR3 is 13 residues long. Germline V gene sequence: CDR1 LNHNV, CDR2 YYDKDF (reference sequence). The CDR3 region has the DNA TGTGCCACCAGCGCCCACCGGGGCTACGAGCAGTACTTC. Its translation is CATSAHRGYEQYF.

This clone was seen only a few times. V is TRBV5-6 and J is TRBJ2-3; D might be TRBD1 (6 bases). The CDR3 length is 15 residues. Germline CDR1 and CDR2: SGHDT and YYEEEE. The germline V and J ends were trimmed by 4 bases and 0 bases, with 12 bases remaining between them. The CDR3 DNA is TGTGCCAGCAGCCCCCGACAGGCCAGCACAGATACGCAGTATTTT. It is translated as CASSPRQASTDTQYF.

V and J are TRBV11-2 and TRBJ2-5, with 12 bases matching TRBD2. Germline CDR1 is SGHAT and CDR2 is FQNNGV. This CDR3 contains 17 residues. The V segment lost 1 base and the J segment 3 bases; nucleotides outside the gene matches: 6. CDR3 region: CASSLVASGGAKETQYF. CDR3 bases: TGTGCCAGCAGCTTAGTGGCTAGCGGGGGGGCAAAAGAGACCCAGTACTTC.

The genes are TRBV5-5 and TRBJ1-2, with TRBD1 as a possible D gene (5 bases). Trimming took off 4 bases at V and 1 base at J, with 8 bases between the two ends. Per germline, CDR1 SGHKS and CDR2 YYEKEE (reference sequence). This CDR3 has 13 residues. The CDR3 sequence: CASSPQGNYGYTF. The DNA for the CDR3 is TGTGCCAGCAGCCCCCAGGGTAACTATGGCTACACCTTC.

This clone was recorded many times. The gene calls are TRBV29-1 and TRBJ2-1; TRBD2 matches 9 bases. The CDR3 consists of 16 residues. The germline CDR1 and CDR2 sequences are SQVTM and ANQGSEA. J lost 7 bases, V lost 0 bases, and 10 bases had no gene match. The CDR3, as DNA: TGCAGCGTTGAAGATCTAGGCGGGGGGGCCTCGAATGAGCAGTTCTTC. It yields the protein CSVEDLGGGASNEQFF.

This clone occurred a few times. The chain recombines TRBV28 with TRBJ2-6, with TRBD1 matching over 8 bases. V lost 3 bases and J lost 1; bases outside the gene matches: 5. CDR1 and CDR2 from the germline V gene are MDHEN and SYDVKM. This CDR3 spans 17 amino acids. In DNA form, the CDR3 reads TGTGCCAGCAGTTTTAGCAGGGGGCGTTCTGGGGCCAACGTCCTGACTTTC. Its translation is CASSFSRGRSGANVLTF.

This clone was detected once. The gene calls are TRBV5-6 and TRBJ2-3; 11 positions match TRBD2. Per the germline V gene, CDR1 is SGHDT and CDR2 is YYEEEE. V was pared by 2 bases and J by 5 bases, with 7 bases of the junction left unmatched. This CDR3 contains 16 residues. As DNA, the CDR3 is TGTGCCAGCAGCTTAAGGCTAGCGGGGGGCGGAGATACGCAGTATTTT. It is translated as CASSLRLAGGGDTQYF.

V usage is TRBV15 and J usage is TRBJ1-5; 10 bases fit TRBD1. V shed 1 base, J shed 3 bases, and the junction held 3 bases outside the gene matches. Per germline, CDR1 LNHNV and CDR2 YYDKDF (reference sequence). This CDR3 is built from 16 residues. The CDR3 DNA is TGTGCCACCAGCAGAGTGACAGGGGGCGTCAATCAGCCCCAGCATTTT. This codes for CATSRVTGGVNQPQHF.

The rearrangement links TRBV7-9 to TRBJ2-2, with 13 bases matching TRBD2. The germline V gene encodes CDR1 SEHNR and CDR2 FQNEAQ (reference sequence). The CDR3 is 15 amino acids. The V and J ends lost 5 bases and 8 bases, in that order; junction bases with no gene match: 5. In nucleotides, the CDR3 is TGTGCCAGCAGCACCGGGACTAGCGGGGCAGGGGAGCTGTTTTTT. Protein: CASSTGTSGAGELFF.

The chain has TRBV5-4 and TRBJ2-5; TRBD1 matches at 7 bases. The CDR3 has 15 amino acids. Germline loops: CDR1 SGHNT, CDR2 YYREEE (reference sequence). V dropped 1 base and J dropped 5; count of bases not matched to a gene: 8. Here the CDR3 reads CASSLRQGSGETQYF. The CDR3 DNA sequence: TGTGCCAGCAGCTTGAGACAGGGTTCGGGGGAGACCCAGTACTTC.

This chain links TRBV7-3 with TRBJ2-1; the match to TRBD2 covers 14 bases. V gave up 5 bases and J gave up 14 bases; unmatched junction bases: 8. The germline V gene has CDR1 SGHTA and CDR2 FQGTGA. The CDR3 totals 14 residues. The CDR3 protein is CASSPGLAGEGKFF. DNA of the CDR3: TGTGCCAGCAGCCCGGGACTAGCGGGGGAGGGAAAGTTCTTC.

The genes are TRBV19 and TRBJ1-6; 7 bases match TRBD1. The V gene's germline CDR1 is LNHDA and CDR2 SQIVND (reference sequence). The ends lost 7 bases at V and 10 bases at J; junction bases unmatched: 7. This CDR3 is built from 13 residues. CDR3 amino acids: CASTRDSHSPLHF. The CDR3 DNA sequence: TGTGCCAGTACCCGGGACAGTCACTCACCCCTCCACTTT.

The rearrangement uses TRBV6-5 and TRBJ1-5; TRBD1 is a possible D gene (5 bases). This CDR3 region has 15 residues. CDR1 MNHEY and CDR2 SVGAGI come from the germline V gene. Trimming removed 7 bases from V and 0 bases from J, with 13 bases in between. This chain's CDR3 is CASIQGGISNQPQHF. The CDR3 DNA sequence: TGTGCCAGCATTCAGGGCGGAATTAGCAATCAGCCCCAGCATTTT.

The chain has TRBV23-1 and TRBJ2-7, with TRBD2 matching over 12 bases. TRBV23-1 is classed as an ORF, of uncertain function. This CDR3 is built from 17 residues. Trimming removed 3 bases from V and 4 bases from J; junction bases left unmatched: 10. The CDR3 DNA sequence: TGCGCCAGCAGTCATCACACTACTAGCGGGGGGCTATACGAGCAGTACGTC. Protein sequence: CASSHHTTSGGLYEQYV.

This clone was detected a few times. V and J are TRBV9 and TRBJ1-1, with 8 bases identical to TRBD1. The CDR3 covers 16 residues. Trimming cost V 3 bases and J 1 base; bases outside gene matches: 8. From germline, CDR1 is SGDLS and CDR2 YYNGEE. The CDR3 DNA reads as TGTGCCAGCAGCGCTCCCCCGGGGACAGGGAACACTGAAGCTTTCTTT. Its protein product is CASSAPPGTGNTEAFF.